This T cell receptor (beta chain) was recovered during a study of CD8 T cells in Susac syndrome. In the study overall: Patients with Susac syndrome were, at the time of blood collection, therapy-naive, maintained on corticosteroids, or maintained on intravenous immunoglobulin alone.

RNA amounts of roughly 0.5 to 1 ug underwent reverse transcription with random hexamers. The authors amplified TCR beta CDR3 across 54 Vbeta and 13 Jbeta using immunoSEQ multiplex PCR. One entry per CDR3 protein, called by TCRdb with MiXCR from the immunoSEQ multiplex PCR reads. The sample consists of roughly 180,000 distinct CDR3 sequences, around 94% of them appearing once. High-throughput TCR beta sequencing covered peripheral CD8+ and CD4+ T cells. Germline CDR1 is LNHNV and CDR2 is YYDKDF (reference sequence). Trimming removed 4 bases from V and 2 bases from J, with 9 bases in between. The CDR3 covers 14 residues.

The TCR comes from a human donor with Susac syndrome. V and J are TRBV15 and TRBJ2-1, with unresolved D. The specimen sequenced was CD4+ T cells from PBMCs. The CDR3 spells CATSILGPYNEQFF. The CDR3, as DNA: TGTGCCACCAGCATTTTAGGCCCCTACAATGAGCAGTTCTTC.